The 25 T cell receptor beta chains given below trace back to one sample, sequenced in a study of Graves' ophthalmopathy and Graves' hyperthyroidism. RNA transcripts yielded amplified TCR beta CDR3 regions. Investigators did first-round RT-PCR with HTBI primers, then second-round multiplex PCR. TCRdb redid the calling of the multiplex PCR reads with MiXCR, one entry per CDR3 protein. The top ten clones hold roughly 3% of a sample with hundreds of thousands of distinct CDR3 sequences, 20% to 25% of them seen once. Material for sequencing was peripheral blood. These receptors originate from a woman younger than 35 with stable Graves' hyperthyroidism.

About this clonotype: Possible read error: a much larger clone is one base away. The chain carries TRBV29-1 and TRBJ2-7; 9 bases are a match to TRBD1. This CDR3 is built from 13 residues. Germline V gene data show CDR1 as SQVTM and CDR2 as ANQGSEA. The CDR3, as DNA: TGCTGCGTTGTGGGGACAGGGTCCTACGAGCAGTACTTC. Residues: CCVVGTGSYEQYF.

Comments on this clonotype: This clone may be a read error of a much larger clone one base away. CDR3 residues: CDISTGLNTEAFF. CDR3 coding DNA: TGTGACATAAGCACAGGGTTGAACACTGAAGCTTTCTTT. This sequence joins TRBV19 and TRBJ1-1; TRBD1 is a possible D gene (6 bases). CDR1 is LNHDA, CDR2 SQIVND, per germline (reference sequence). This CDR3 is 13 amino acids long.

The CDR3 reads CASSLEAGRPYEQYF. DNA for the CDR3: TGTGCCAGCAGTTTAGAGGCAGGGCGTCCCTACGAGCAGTACTTC. The chain carries TRBV27 and TRBJ2-7; a weak D match, TRBD1 (5 bases). The ends were cut back, 2 bases at V and 2 bases at J, with 13 bases in the middle. Germline CDR1 MNHEY, CDR2 SMNVEV (reference sequence). The CDR3 is 15 residues long.

J is TRBJ1-1 and V is TRBV27; a possible D gene is TRBD1 (5 bases). This CDR3 region has 16 residues. Trimming took 6 bases from V and 0 from J, leaving 17 bases between them. Germline loops: CDR1 MNHEY, CDR2 SMNVEV (reference sequence). This chain's CDR3 is CASSLRALSVNTEAFF. The CDR3 DNA reads as TGTGCCAGCAGCCTCAGGGCTCTGTCGGTGAACACTGAAGCTTTCTTT.

This clonotype was counted a few times. This chain links TRBV6-5 with TRBJ2-5; a weak D match, TRBD2 (6 bases). The V gene's germline CDR1 is MNHEY and CDR2 SVGAGI. This CDR3 is built from 15 residues. V lost 2 bases and J lost 3, with 13 bases in between. Here the CDR3 reads CASSYGRHGEETQYF. Written as DNA, the CDR3 is TGTGCCAGCAGTTACGGGAGGCATGGCGAAGAGACCCAGTACTTC.

This clonotype was counted at least ten times. The V call is TRBV6-5, the J call TRBJ2-7; D possibly corresponds to TRBD2 (5 bases). Trimming stripped 5 bases from V and 4 bases from J, with 18 bases between. The germline V gene encodes CDR1 MNHEY and CDR2 SVGAGI. There are 15 residues in the CDR3. This chain's CDR3 is CASSIGPRSGYEQYF. DNA for the CDR3: TGTGCCAGCAGTATCGGCCCCCGGTCGGGGTACGAGCAGTACTTC.

The rearrangement links TRBV10-3 to TRBJ2-5; 14 positions agree with TRBD2. Germline loops: CDR1 ENHRY, CDR2 SYGVKD. This CDR3 is 13 amino acids long. V lost 3 bases, J lost 10 bases, and 1 base stayed unmatched. The CDR3 sequence is CAISDGTSGGQYF. The CDR3 coding sequence is TGTGCCATCAGTGATGGGACTAGCGGGGGCCAGTACTTC.

There are a few counts of this clonotype. V usage is TRBV19 and J usage is TRBJ2-5; 7 bases are shared with TRBD2. This CDR3 contains 15 residues. Germline-derived CDR1 and CDR2 are LNHDA and SQIVND (reference sequence). J lost 4 bases, V lost 4 bases, and 9 bases had no gene match. In DNA form, the CDR3 reads TGTGCCAGTAGTAGCTCGTCGGCGGGAGCAGAGACCCAGTACTTC. It yields the protein CASSSSSAGAETQYF.

V and J are TRBV4-1 and TRBJ2-7, with D possibly matching TRBD1 (7 bases). The germline V gene encodes CDR1 MGHRA and CDR2 YSYEKL. The CDR3 has 15 residues. V was pared by 5 bases and J by 4 bases, with 18 bases between. CDR3 bases: TGCGCCAGCAGCAAGCGACAGGGACTTTGGTACGAGCAGTACTTC. Translation: CASSKRQGLWYEQYF.

This clonotype was recorded at least ten times. The chain has TRBV12-3 or TRBV12-4 and TRBJ1-1; a possible D gene is TRBD1 (5 bases). This CDR3 is built from 14 residues. V was trimmed by 6 bases and J by 10 bases, leaving 21 bases between them. The CDR3 sequence is CASRPGVGAPGAFF. DNA for the CDR3: TGTGCCAGCAGACCGGGGGTCGGGGCTCCAGGAGCTTTCTTT.

In its sample, this clonotype was seen many times. The rearrangement joins TRBV2 to TRBJ2-5, with TRBD1 identical over 12 bases. J gave up 5 bases and V 8 bases, and 6 bases lay outside the gene matches. CDR1 is SNHLY, CDR2 FYNNEI, per germline. This CDR3 is 14 amino acids long. CDR3: CASQWDRGLETQYF. In nucleotides, the CDR3 is TGTGCCAGCCAGTGGGACAGGGGGCTTGAGACCCAGTACTTC. The whole variable domain, filled in from reference TRBV2 and TRBJ2-5, reads EPEVTQTPSHQVTQMGQEVILRCVPISNHLYFYWYRQILGQKVEFLVSFYNNEISEKSEIFDDQFSVERPDGSNFTLKIRSTKLEDSAMYFCASQWDRGLETQYFGPGTRLLVL.

This clonotype was picked up many times. The chain recombines TRBV7-2 with TRBJ1-2; D call uncertain. This CDR3 contains 12 residues. V was pared by 4 bases and J by 4 bases, with 7 bases between. Germline CDR1 is SGHTA and CDR2 is FQGNSA. The CDR3 spells CASSSAVYGYTF. The CDR3 bases are TGTGCCAGCAGCTCGGCAGTCTATGGCTACACCTTC.

This clonotype was observed many times. Sequence at one end of the junction differs from germline and may be a read error. The chain couples TRBV5-1 to TRBJ1-2; TRBD1 agrees at 9 bases. The CDR3 is 13 residues long. Germline CDR1 is SGHRS and CDR2 is YFSETQ. CDR3 sequence reads: CASSSGQGNGYTF. DNA of the CDR3: TGTGCCAGCTCAAGCGGACAGGGGAATGGCTACACCTTC.

This clonotype appeared many times. The V and J genes are TRBV24-1 and TRBJ2-5, with 8 positions matching TRBD2. The length of the CDR3 is 14 residues. The germline gives CDR1 KGHDR, CDR2 SFDVKD. V shed 3 bases and J 5 bases; nucleotides not matched to a gene: 4. CDR3 protein: CATSDGRGGETQYF. CDR3 bases: TGTGCCACCAGTGATGGCCGGGGGGGGGAGACCCAGTACTTC.

The chain couples TRBV6-5 to TRBJ1-2; D call uncertain. Looked up from germline, CDR1 is MNHEY and CDR2 is SVGAGI. The V end lost 7 bases, the J end lost 7 bases, and 22 bases lay between the germline ends. CDR3 size: 15 residues. The CDR3 loop reads CASTLGRRIVSGYTF. The CDR3 nucleotides read TGTGCCAGCACTTTGGGCCGCCGGATCGTCTCTGGCTACACCTTC.

This clonotype was recorded at least ten times. This sequence joins TRBV28 and TRBJ1-1; a weak D match, TRBD1 (5 bases). Between the trimmed V and J ends, which lost 6 bases and 2 bases, there was a span of 16 bases. Germline CDR1 reads MDHEN; CDR2 reads SYDVKM. The CDR3 is made up of 15 amino acids. CDR3 sequence: CASSPLRGVNTEAFF. The CDR3 nucleotides read TGTGCCAGCAGCCCTCTTCGGGGGGTAAACACTGAAGCTTTCTTT.

J is TRBJ1-6 and V is TRBV4-1; the match to TRBD1 covers 7 bases. The ends lost 0 bases at V and 9 bases at J; junction bases unmatched: 11. The CDR3 is 17 amino acids. Germline CDR1 reads MGHRA; CDR2 reads YSYEKL. The CDR3 loop reads CASSQDSWTGGSSPLHF. Written as DNA, the CDR3 is TGCGCCAGCAGCCAAGATTCTTGGACAGGAGGATCTTCACCCCTCCACTTT.

Only a few counts were recorded for this clonotype. V is TRBV27 and J is TRBJ1-6; 7 bases match TRBD1. CDR3 size: 15 residues. The ends lost 5 bases at V and 4 bases at J; junction bases unmatched: 5. Germline lookup yields CDR1 MNHEY and CDR2 SMNVEV (reference sequence). CDR3 sequence reads: CASSLGTVYNSPLHF. The CDR3 nucleotides are TGTGCCAGCAGTCTCGGGACAGTTTATAATTCACCCCTCCACTTT.

This clonotype was detected ten times or more. This chain connects TRBV6-1 to TRBJ1-2; D gene unclear. The germline V gene encodes CDR1 MNHNS and CDR2 SASEGT. This CDR3 comprises 12 residues. The V and J ends lost 4 bases and 2 bases respectively, with 5 bases between them. CDR3 in amino acids: CASSASNYGYTF. The CDR3 DNA is TGTGCCAGCAGTGCCAGCAACTATGGCTACACCTTC.

Concerning this clonotype itself: A read error may explain this, as a much larger clone is one base away. For the CDR3, the DNA is TGCAGTGCCCCCGGGGGATCTGGGGTCAACGTCCCGACTTTC. It encodes CSAPGGSGVNVPTF. This chain connects TRBV20-1 to TRBJ2-6; D perhaps matches TRBD2 (6 bases). The CDR3 contains 14 residues. Germline V CDR1 and CDR2: DFQATT, SNEGSKA (reference sequence).

This clonotype has just a few counts. The rearrangement uses TRBV5-1 and TRBJ1-1; D not certain. From germline, CDR1 is SGHRS and CDR2 YFSETQ. V shed 6 bases and J shed 5 bases, with 14 bases lying between them. The CDR3 has 13 residues. The CDR3 protein is CASTRGGVTEAFF. The CDR3 DNA reads TGCGCCAGCACCCGGGGAGGAGTTACTGAAGCTTTCTTT.

The chain employs TRBV28 and TRBJ2-4; D gene ambiguous. The J call is doubtful: the DNA matches TRBJ2-1 better. Germline CDR1 reads MDHEN; CDR2 reads SYDVKM. The CDR3 runs 16 residues. The CDR3 bases are TGTGCCAGCAGTCCCCTCCCCGGTCGACCTTACAATGAGCAGTTCTTC. This encodes CASSPLPGRPYNEQFF.

This clonotype was observed many times. V gene TRBV7-2 combines with J gene TRBJ2-5; either TRBD1 or TRBD2 may fit D (5 bases each). Trimming shortened V by 7 bases and J by 2 bases, and 17 bases separated the two germline ends. The CDR3 runs to 15 residues. Germline values: CDR1 SGHTA, CDR2 FQGNSA. In nucleotides, the CDR3 is TGTGCCAGCACCCGCAGACCGGGACCTCAAGAGACCCAGTACTTC. Translation gives CASTRRPGPQETQYF.

This clonotype came up many times. This CDR3 fails to terminate in the conserved phenylalanine or tryptophan, so it likely reflects a read error. The chain employs TRBV25-1 and TRBJ2-7; 7 bases agree with TRBD1. Germline V gene data show CDR1 as MGHDK and CDR2 as SYGVNS. CDR3 length equals 14 residues. V trimming: 4 bases; J trimming: 6 bases; junction bases outside the gene matches: 9. The CDR3 coding sequence is TGTGCCAGCAGTGGATCAACAGGGGTGATCGAGCAGTACCTC. As protein: CASSGSTGVIEQYL.

This clonotype was recorded only once. The chain combines TRBV12-3 or TRBV12-4 with TRBJ1-5, with 12 bases aligning to TRBD1. The V gene end was trimmed by 3 bases and the J gene end by 0 bases; junction bases not matched to a gene: 6. CDR3 length equals 18 residues. This CDR3 is CASSFGTGGPLSNQPQHF. The CDR3 DNA sequence: TGTGCCAGCAGTTTTGGGACAGGGGGCCCGCTTAGCAATCAGCCCCAGCATTTT.